Listed here are 2 T cell receptor beta chains from one sample, sequenced in a study of cytomegalovirus exposure and HLA in healthy donors. Primers included in the PCR were 60 Vbeta and 13 Jbeta primers. The protocol was immunoSEQ multiplex PCR, while the TCRdb copy is restricted to in-frame clones and leaves out a portion. The sample yields 160,000 or so clones, 60% to 80% seen once. The sample taken for sequencing was PBMCs. The source of these receptors is a male donor in good health and CMV-seronegative.

The chain recombines TRBV6-1 with TRBJ2-5, with TRBD1 matching over 9 bases. Trimming at V came to 2 bases and at J to 5 bases, leaving 12 bases not matched to a gene. This CDR3 region has 17 residues. Germline V gene lookup returns CDR1 MNHNS and CDR2 SASEGT. The CDR3, as DNA: TGTGCCAGCAGTGAAAACCCGGGGACAGGGTCGGGGGAGACCCAGTACTTC. It yields the protein CASSENPGTGSGETQYF.

J is TRBJ2-1 and V is TRBV5-1; possibly TRBD2 for D (6 bases). The CDR3 totals 14 residues. Trimming took off 2 bases at V and 6 bases at J, with 12 bases between the two ends. From germline, CDR1 is SGHRS and CDR2 YFSETQ. CDR3: CASSLTEGTNEQFF. In DNA form, the CDR3 reads TGCGCCAGCAGCTTAACGGAGGGTACCAATGAGCAGTTCTTC. The full variable domain, with the rest looked up from reference TRBV5-1 and TRBJ2-1, is KAGVTQTPRYLIKTRGQQVTLSCSPISGHRSVSWYQQTPGQGLQFLFEYFSETQRNKGNFPGRFSGRQFSNSRSEMNVSTLELGDSALYLCASSLTEGTNEQFFGPGTRLTVL.